Below, 26 T cell receptor beta chains from the same sample are listed, as sequenced in a study of cytomegalovirus exposure and HLA in healthy donors. With 60 Vbeta and 13 Jbeta primers, the PCR was carried out. Sequencing was performed with immunoSEQ multiplex PCR; in TCRdb, only in-frame clones are kept and a portion is missing. The table has some 180,000 clones, 76% seen once; the top ten hold about 2.5%. The sample taken for sequencing was PBMCs. These receptors all come from a woman in her twenties or thirties in good health and CMV-seropositive.

The V call is TRBV7-7, the J call TRBJ2-2; the D gene is possibly TRBD1 (6 bases). V was shortened by 5 bases and J by 1 base, with 8 bases between the two germline ends. The CDR3 covers 14 residues. CDR1 and CDR2 (germline): SSHAT, FNYEAQ (reference sequence). The CDR3 DNA reads TGTGCCAGCAGCCCGGGACAGAACACCGGGGAGCTGTTTTTT. This codes for CASSPGQNTGELFF. The variable domain in full, completed from reference TRBV7-7 and TRBJ2-2, reads GAGVSQSPRYKVTKRGQDVTLRCDPISSHATLYWYQQALGQGPEFLTYFNYEAQPDKSGLPSDRFSAERPEGSISTLTIQRTEQRDSAMYRCASSPGQNTGELFFGEGSRLTVL.

This clone was found once. The V and J genes are TRBV6-5 and TRBJ2-3, with TRBD2 identical over 7 bases. The V gene's germline CDR1 is MNHEY and CDR2 SVGAGI. This CDR3 is 14 amino acids long. Losses at the gene ends were 7 bases for V and 1 base for J; bases not matched to a gene: 5. The CDR3 region has the DNA TGTGCCAGCAAAGGTCGGGGGGGCACAGATACGCAGTATTTT. Translation: CASKGRGGTDTQYF.

V gene TRBV5-4 combines with J gene TRBJ2-7; D may be TRBD2 (6 bases). Germline V CDR1 and CDR2: SGHNT, YYREEE (reference sequence). There are 13 residues in the CDR3. V dropped 5 bases and J dropped 2 bases, with 11 bases sitting between them. This CDR3 reads CASSGTPAYEQYF. The CDR3 region has the DNA TGTGCCAGCAGTGGGACTCCCGCCTACGAGCAGTACTTC.

This chain connects TRBV13 to TRBJ2-2; the D is unclear. Germline V gene data show CDR1 as PRHDT and CDR2 as FYEKMQ (reference sequence). The CDR3 length is 15 residues. Trimming stripped 8 bases from V and 4 bases from J, with 17 bases between. This chain's CDR3 is CASLDRSSGTGELFF. In DNA form, the CDR3 reads TGTGCCAGCCTGGATAGGTCCTCGGGCACCGGGGAGCTGTTTTTT. Looking up the rest from reference TRBV13 and TRBJ2-2 gives the full variable domain: AAGVIQSPRHLIKEKRETATLKCYPIPRHDTVYWYQQGPGQDPQFLISFYEKMQSDKGSIPDRFSAQQFSDYHSELNMSSLELGDSALYFCASLDRSSGTGELFFGEGSRLTVL.

This clone was observed a few times. The V call is TRBV7-9, the J call TRBJ2-3; D might be TRBD2 (6 bases). V lost 6 bases to trimming and J lost 6 bases, with 16 bases between them. Germline CDR1 is SEHNR and CDR2 is FQNEAQ (reference sequence). This CDR3 comprises 14 residues. The CDR3 nucleotides read TGTGCCAGCAGTCTCCGGGACTTACAGGATACGCAGTATTTT. It encodes CASSLRDLQDTQYF.

V gene TRBV7-8 combines with J gene TRBJ1-2; TRBD1 might be the D (6 bases). Germline V gives CDR1 SGHVS, CDR2 FQNEAQ. The V end lost 0 bases, the J end lost 9 bases, and 11 bases lay between the germline ends. The CDR3 totals 13 residues. The CDR3 here is CASSLAQGNSYTF. The DNA of the CDR3 is TGTGCCAGCAGCTTAGCGCAGGGGAATAGCTACACCTTC. The full variable domain, rest sourced from reference TRBV7-8 and TRBJ1-2, is GAGVSQSPRYKVAKRGQDVALRCDPISGHVSLFWYQQALGQGPEFLTYFQNEAQLDKSGLPSDRFFAERPEGSVSTLKIQRTQQEDSAVYLCASSLAQGNSYTFGSGTRLTVV.

This clone has a single count. V usage is TRBV14 and J usage is TRBJ2-5; D perhaps matches TRBD1 (5 bases). Germline loops: CDR1 SGHDN, CDR2 FVKESK. This CDR3 region has 19 residues. Trimming pared 0 bases from V and 6 bases from J, leaving 26 bases between. The CDR3: CASSQDLDTDNHPHKTQYF. The CDR3 DNA reads TGTGCCAGCAGCCAAGATTTGGACACGGACAATCACCCTCACAAGACCCAGTACTTC.

This sequence joins TRBV5-1 and TRBJ2-6, with no clear D. Between the trimmed V and J ends, which lost 4 bases and 2 bases, there was a span of 7 bases. The CDR3 consists of 14 residues. CDR1 and CDR2 from the germline V gene are SGHRS and YFSETQ. The CDR3 loop is CASSQAPGANVLTF. In DNA form, the CDR3 reads TGCGCCAGCAGCCAGGCACCTGGGGCCAACGTCCTGACTTTC.

This clone was observed a few times. The chain has TRBV7-2 and TRBJ1-3; the D gene is possibly TRBD1 (6 bases). Germline CDR1 and CDR2: SGHTA and FQGNSA. V was cut by 5 bases and J by 0 bases, with 23 bases left in between. The CDR3 loop spans 19 amino acids. The CDR3 loop is CASSPGTPSLIASGNTIYF. As DNA, the CDR3 is TGTGCCAGCAGCCCCGGGACACCTTCCCTGATTGCCTCTGGAAACACCATATATTTT.

This sequence joins TRBV6-6 and TRBJ2-3; 16 nucleotides match TRBD2. The germline gives CDR1 MNHNY, CDR2 SVGAGI (reference sequence). The CDR3 is 16 residues long. V gave up 6 bases and J gave up 6 bases; unmatched junction bases: 6. The DNA of the CDR3 is TGTGCCAGCAGCGGGACTAGCGGGGGGGCCTGGGATACGCAGTATTTT. Translation: CASSGTSGGAWDTQYF.

This CDR3 is CASSTGWGTNSPLHF. CDR3 sequence (DNA): TGTGCCAGCTCGACAGGGTGGGGGACCAATTCACCCCTCCACTTT. The chain has TRBV18 and TRBJ1-6; 7 positions match TRBD1. The CDR3 contains 15 residues. The V and J ends lost 6 bases and 7 bases, in that order; junction bases with no gene match: 9. CDR1 is KGHSH and CDR2 is LQKENI in the germline V gene.

Note on this clone: One junction end disagrees with the germline gene, perhaps due to a read error. The chain combines TRBV5-4 with TRBJ2-6; 10 bases match TRBD2. CDR3 size: 18 residues. Germline assignment: CDR1 SGHNT and CDR2 YYREEE (reference sequence). The CDR3 sequence is CASSPGLAILSGANGLTF. Here the CDR3 DNA reads TGTGCCAGCAGCCCGGGACTAGCGATTCTCTCTGGGGCCAACGGCCTGACTTTC.

J is TRBJ2-5 and V is TRBV28, with D unclear. Matching the DNA end better, TRBJ2-7 makes the J call doubtful. This CDR3 has 15 amino acids. Germline values: CDR1 MDHEN, CDR2 SYDVKM. The CDR3 spells CASSLWGTHSYEQYF. Here the CDR3 DNA reads TGTGCCAGCAGTTTATGGGGCACCCACTCCTACGAGCAGTACTTC.

This sequence joins TRBV7-2 and TRBJ1-4; D might be TRBD1 (5 bases). The V gene's germline CDR1 is SGHTA and CDR2 FQGNSA. The length of the CDR3 is 14 residues. Deletions cut 8 bases from V and 5 bases from J, with 15 bases between. The CDR3 bases are TGTGCCAGCTCCTGGGGGGTGGGGAATGAAAAACTGTTTTTT. This sequence encodes CASSWGVGNEKLFF.

The genes are TRBV4-2 and TRBJ2-3, with D perhaps TRBD2 (6 bases). Trimming cost V 0 bases and J 4 bases, with 14 bases left between them. CDR1 is LGHNA and CDR2 is YNFKEQ in the germline V gene. The CDR3 is made up of 16 amino acids. Here the CDR3 DNA reads TGTGCCAGCAGCCAAGATGGGCAGGGAGGAGCAGATACGCAGTATTTT. Residues: CASSQDGQGGADTQYF.

This clone is labeled medium-sized (0.01 to 0.1%). Written as DNA, the CDR3 is TGCGCCAGCAGCAACATCTTTCTGAATGAAAAACTGTTTTTT. Translated: CASSNIFLNEKLFF. The V call is TRBV4-3, the J call TRBJ1-4; D is ambiguous. V was pared by 5 bases and J by 5 bases, with 12 bases between. The CDR3 has 14 residues. Germline CDR1 is LGHNA and CDR2 is YSLEER.

The chain recombines TRBV19 with TRBJ1-5; D unclear. CDR1 and CDR2 from the germline V gene are LNHDA and SQIVND (reference sequence). The CDR3 is 12 residues long. Trimming shortened V by 2 bases and J by 7 bases, and 6 bases separated the two germline ends. This CDR3 is CASSINWQPQHF. As DNA, the CDR3 is TGTGCCAGTAGTATAAACTGGCAGCCCCAGCATTTT.

The chain carries TRBV7-3 and TRBJ2-3, with D perhaps matching TRBD2 (5 bases). Trimming removed 5 bases from V and 2 bases from J, with 11 bases in between. Germline V CDR1 and CDR2: SGHTA, FQGTGA. CDR3 length equals 14 residues. CDR3 nucleotide sequence: TGTGCCAGCAGCCTGGACGGGAACACAGATACGCAGTATTTT. Amino acid sequence: CASSLDGNTDTQYF.

The chain employs TRBV28 and TRBJ1-5; D not resolved. Per the germline V gene, CDR1 is MDHEN and CDR2 is SYDVKM. The CDR3 spans 13 residues. V was cut by 3 bases and J by 4 bases, with 7 bases left in between. As DNA, the CDR3 is TGTGCCAGCAGTTTCACACAAAATCAGCCCCAGCATTTT. Translating it yields CASSFTQNQPQHF.

The chain employs TRBV19 and TRBJ2-3; 16 positions match TRBD2. CDR1 and CDR2 (germline): LNHDA, SQIVND (reference sequence). The CDR3 length is 18 residues. Trimming took 9 bases from V and 1 from J; bases not matched to a gene: 10. The CDR3 region is CASGRGLAGGGGTDTQYF. The DNA of the CDR3 is TGTGCCAGCGGTCGGGGACTAGCGGGGGGGGGAGGCACAGATACGCAGTATTTT.

A note on this clone: The same CDR3 also results from other DNA sequences found in this sample. V and J are TRBV27 and TRBJ2-1; 9 nucleotides agree with TRBD1. The CDR3 runs 15 residues. The germline V gene has CDR1 MNHEY and CDR2 SMNVEV (reference sequence). Trimming cost V 5 bases and J 2 bases; bases outside gene matches: 4. The DNA of the CDR3 is TGTGCCAGCAGTCGACAGGGGGAACCCTACAATGAGCAGTTCTTC. It yields the protein CASSRQGEPYNEQFF.

This sequence joins TRBV4-3 and TRBJ2-3; TRBD2 matches at 11 bases. V shed 4 bases, J shed 2 bases, and the junction held 11 bases outside the gene matches. The CDR3 sequence is 18 residues long. Germline V lookup: CDR1 LGHNA, CDR2 YSLEER. CDR3 region: CASSLRAASGGSTDTQYF. The DNA for the CDR3 is TGCGCCAGCAGCCTCCGGGCGGCTAGCGGGGGGTCCACAGATACGCAGTATTTT.

V usage is TRBV29-1 and J usage is TRBJ2-7, with 13 positions matching TRBD2. The V gene end was trimmed by 5 bases and the J gene end by 2 bases; junction bases not matched to a gene: 3. The germline gives CDR1 SQVTM, CDR2 ANQGSEA. CDR3 length: 14 amino acids. The CDR3 spells CSVLLAGGPYEQYF. CDR3 nucleotide sequence: TGCAGCGTTCTACTAGCGGGGGGGCCCTACGAGCAGTACTTC.

This chain connects TRBV11-2 to TRBJ2-2; D gene uncertain. Trimming pared 5 bases from V and 6 bases from J, leaving 10 bases between. The CDR3 runs to 13 residues. CDR1 is SGHAT and CDR2 is FQNNGV in the germline V gene. The CDR3 nucleotides read TGTGCCAGCAGCCTCACGAGATCCGGGGAGCTGTTTTTT. Its protein product is CASSLTRSGELFF. Variable domain in full (rest from reference TRBV11-2 and TRBJ2-2): EAGVAQSPRYKIIEKRQSVAFWCNPISGHATLYWYQQILGQGPKLLIQFQNNGVVDDSQLPKDRFSAERLKGVDSTLKIQPAKLEDSAVYLCASSLTRSGELFFGEGSRLTVL.

This clone was seen once. V usage is TRBV28 and J usage is TRBJ2-3; D is undetermined. V gave up 4 bases and J gave up 2 bases, with 16 bases separating them. The CDR3 consists of 16 residues. CDR1 and CDR2 (germline): MDHEN, SYDVKM. The CDR3 region has the DNA TGTGCCAGCAGTTCCGTGTTTATCCGCGACACAGATACGCAGTATTTT. This translates into CASSSVFIRDTDTQYF.

This chain links TRBV29-1 with TRBJ2-7; 8 bases fit TRBD1. The germline CDR1 and CDR2 sequences are SQVTM and ANQGSEA. The CDR3 spans 11 residues. The ends lost 3 bases at V and 6 bases at J; junction bases unmatched: 1. CDR3 protein: CSVDRGREQYF. The CDR3 region has the DNA TGCAGCGTTGACAGGGGGCGCGAGCAGTACTTC.